This is a list of T cell receptor beta chains from one sample in a study of OX40 agonist ivuxolimab in advanced cancers. TCRdb's copy holds only in-frame clones and misses some; the assay was immunoSEQ multiplex PCR. The sample comprises fewer than 85,000 clones, around 83% of which are singletons, and around 0.76% rests with the top ten. The specimen was CD4+ or CD8+ T cells sorted from blood, collected in a trial of the OX40 agonist ivuxolimab. The receptors here all came from an adult with an advanced solid tumor such as melanoma, head and neck, liver or kidney cancer. Both conserved end residues are part of each CDR3. D genes are given only for firm matches. Expanded clones are given a class, and other clones once, few, many or no size at all.

CDR3 DNA	CDR3 protein	D gene	V gene	J gene	clone size
TGTGCCAGCAGCGCCCGGGGGCTGGGGCAGCCCCAGCATTTT	CASSARGLGQPQHF	-	TRBV2	TRBJ1-5	few
TGTGCCAGCAGGGGGAGGCAGGGCAATAGCAATCAGCCCCAGCATTTT	CASRGRQGNSNQPQHF	-	TRBV6-6	TRBJ1-5	-
TGCGCCAGCAGCTTGGTGGGGGGCCATGAGACCCAGTACTTC	CASSLVGGHETQYF	-	TRBV5-1	TRBJ2-5	-
TGTGCCAGCGGAGGGGACACCGGGGAGCTGTTTTTT	CASGGDTGELFF	-	TRBV2	TRBJ2-2	-
TGCGCCAGCAGCTTCGGAGGGGGAGTTACAGATACGCAGTATTTT	CASSFGGGVTDTQYF	-	TRBV5-1	TRBJ2-3	-
TGCGCCAGCAGCCGACAGGGTCAGAGCACAGATACGCAGTATTTT	CASSRQGQSTDTQYF	TRBD1	TRBV5-1	TRBJ2-3	-
TGTGCCAGCAGCCAAGATTACCTGTGGACCGGGGAGCTGTTTTTT	CASSQDYLWTGELFF	-	TRBV14	TRBJ2-2	-
TGTGCCAGCAGTGACAAGGGTGGGAGAACTGAAGCTTTCTTT	CASSDKGGRTEAFF	-	TRBV6-1	TRBJ1-1	-
TGTGCCAGCATTCCCGGGGGGCCCTTGGGAGAAAAACTGTTTTTT	CASIPGGPLGEKLFF	-	TRBV28	TRBJ1-4	once
TGTGCCAGCAGCTCACGACAGGAGTTCCAAGAGACCCAGTACTTC	CASSSRQEFQETQYF	-	TRBV11-2	TRBJ2-5	-
TGTGCCAGCAGCTTAGACAGGGGGCTAGGGTCACCCCTCCACTTT	CASSLDRGLGSPLHF	TRBD1	TRBV7-8	TRBJ1-6	-
TGTGCCAGCACTAAGGTTAGCGGCAATCAGCCCCAGCATTTT	CASTKVSGNQPQHF	-	TRBV6-1	TRBJ1-5	-
TGTGCCAGCAGCTTAAAGCGGGGGCCCTACGAGCAGTACTTC	CASSLKRGPYEQYF	TRBD2	TRBV7-2	TRBJ2-7	few
TGTGCCAGCAAAGGGACGATACGACAGCCCCAGCATTTT	CASKGTIRQPQHF	-	TRBV6-1	TRBJ1-5	-
TGTGCCAGCAGCTTAATGCCTAGCGGTGGAGATACGCAGTATTTT	CASSLMPSGGDTQYF	TRBD2	TRBV7-3	TRBJ2-3	-
TGTGCCAGCAGTGCAGACAGGTATTATAGCAATCAGCCCCAGCATTTT	CASSADRYYSNQPQHF	-	TRBV28	TRBJ1-5	-
TGTGCCAGCAGTCAGCTTCCCGGACGGGCGTCCGAGCAGTACTTC	CASSQLPGRASEQYF	-	TRBV2	TRBJ2-7	few
TGTGCCGGACGACAGGAGGCCTACGAGCAGTACTTC	CAGRQEAYEQYF	-	TRBV2	TRBJ2-7	once
TGTGCCAGCAGCTCCCCGGGACAGGGGTCCACAGATACGCAGTATTTT	CASSSPGQGSTDTQYF	TRBD1	TRBV7-9	TRBJ2-3	-
TGTGCCAGCAACAGATATCAAGAGACCCAGTACTTC	CASNRYQETQYF	-	TRBV6-1	TRBJ2-5	few
TGTGCCAGTAGTACCAGCACCGGGACAGGGTATGGCTACACCTTC	CASSTSTGTGYGYTF	TRBD1	TRBV19	TRBJ1-2	once